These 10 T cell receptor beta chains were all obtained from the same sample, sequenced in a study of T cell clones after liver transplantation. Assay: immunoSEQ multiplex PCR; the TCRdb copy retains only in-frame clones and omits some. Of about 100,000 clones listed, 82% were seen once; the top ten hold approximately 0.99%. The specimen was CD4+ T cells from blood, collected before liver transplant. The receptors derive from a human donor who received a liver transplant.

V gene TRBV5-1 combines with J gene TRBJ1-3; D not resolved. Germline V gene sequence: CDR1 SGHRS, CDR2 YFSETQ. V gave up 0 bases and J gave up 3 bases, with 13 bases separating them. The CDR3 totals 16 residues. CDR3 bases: TGCGCCAGCAGCTTGGACAGAGCCGAACTTGGAAACACCATATATTTT. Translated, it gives CASSLDRAELGNTIYF.

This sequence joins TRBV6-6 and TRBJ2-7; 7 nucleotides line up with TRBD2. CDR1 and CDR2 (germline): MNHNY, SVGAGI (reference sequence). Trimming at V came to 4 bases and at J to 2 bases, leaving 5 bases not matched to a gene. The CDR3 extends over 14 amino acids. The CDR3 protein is CASSSGLKTYEQYF. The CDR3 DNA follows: TGTGCCAGCAGTTCGGGACTAAAAACCTACGAGCAGTACTTC.

The CDR3 DNA reads TGCGCCAGCAGCTTGGCCGCGGGGGTCGAAGAGACCCAGTACTTC. Translation gives CASSLAAGVEETQYF. This sequence joins TRBV5-1 and TRBJ2-5; 7 nucleotides line up with TRBD2. The trim removed 0 bases at V and 3 bases at J, leaving 5 bases unmatched. CDR1 and CDR2 (germline): SGHRS, YFSETQ. The CDR3 runs 15 residues. Looking up the rest from reference TRBV5-1 and TRBJ2-5 gives the full variable domain: KAGVTQTPRYLIKTRGQQVTLSCSPISGHRSVSWYQQTPGQGLQFLFEYFSETQRNKGNFPGRFSGRQFSNSRSEMNVSTLELGDSALYLCASSLAAGVEETQYFGPGTRLLVL.

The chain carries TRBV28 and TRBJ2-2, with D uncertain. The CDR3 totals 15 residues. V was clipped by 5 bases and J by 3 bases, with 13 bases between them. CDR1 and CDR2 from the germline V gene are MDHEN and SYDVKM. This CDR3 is CASSETRADTGELFF. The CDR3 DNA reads TGTGCCAGCAGTGAGACCCGAGCCGACACCGGGGAGCTGTTTTTT.

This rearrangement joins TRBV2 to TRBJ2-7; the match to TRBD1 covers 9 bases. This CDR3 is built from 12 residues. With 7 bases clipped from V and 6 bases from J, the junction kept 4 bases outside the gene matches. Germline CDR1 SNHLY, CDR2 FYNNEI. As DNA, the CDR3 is TGTGCCAGCAAACAGGGGGCTCGCGAGCAGTACTTC. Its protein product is CASKQGAREQYF.

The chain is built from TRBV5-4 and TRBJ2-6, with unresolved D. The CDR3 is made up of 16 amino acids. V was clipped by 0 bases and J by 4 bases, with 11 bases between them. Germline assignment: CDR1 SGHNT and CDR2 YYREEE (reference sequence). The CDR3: CASSLDAGSGANVLTF. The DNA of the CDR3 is TGTGCCAGCAGCTTGGACGCCGGCTCGGGGGCCAACGTCCTGACTTTC.

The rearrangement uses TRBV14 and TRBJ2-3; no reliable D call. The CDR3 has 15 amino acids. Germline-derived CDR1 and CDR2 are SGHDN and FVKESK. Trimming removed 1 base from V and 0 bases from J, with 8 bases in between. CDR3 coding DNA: TGTGCCAGCAGCCAAGTTAGTGGTAGCACAGATACGCAGTATTTT. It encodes CASSQVSGSTDTQYF.

CDR3 in amino acids: CASSFLAGANTDTQYF. The CDR3 region has the DNA TGCGCCAGCAGTTTTTTAGCGGGAGCAAACACAGATACGCAGTATTTT. V usage is TRBV10-2 and J usage is TRBJ2-3, with 9 bases matching TRBD2. V was pared by 5 bases and J by 2 bases, with 8 bases of the junction left unmatched. Germline CDR1 is WSHSY and CDR2 is SAAADI. The CDR3 covers 16 residues.

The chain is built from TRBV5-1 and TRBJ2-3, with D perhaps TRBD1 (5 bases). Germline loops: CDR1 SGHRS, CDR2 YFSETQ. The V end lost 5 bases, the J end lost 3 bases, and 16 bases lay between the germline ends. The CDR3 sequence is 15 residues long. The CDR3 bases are TGCGCCAGCAGTCAGCGCGCCCAGGGTACAGATACGCAGTATTTT. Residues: CASSQRAQGTDTQYF. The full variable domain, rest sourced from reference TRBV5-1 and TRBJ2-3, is KAGVTQTPRYLIKTRGQQVTLSCSPISGHRSVSWYQQTPGQGLQFLFEYFSETQRNKGNFPGRFSGRQFSNSRSEMNVSTLELGDSALYLCASSQRAQGTDTQYFGPGTRLTVL.

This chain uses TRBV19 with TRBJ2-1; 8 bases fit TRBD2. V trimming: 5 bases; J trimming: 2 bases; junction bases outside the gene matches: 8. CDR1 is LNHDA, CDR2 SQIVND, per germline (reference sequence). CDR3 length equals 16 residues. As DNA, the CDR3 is TGTGCCAGTAGTTCCGGGACTAGTCTGGCCTACAATGAGCAGTTCTTC. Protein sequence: CASSSGTSLAYNEQFF.